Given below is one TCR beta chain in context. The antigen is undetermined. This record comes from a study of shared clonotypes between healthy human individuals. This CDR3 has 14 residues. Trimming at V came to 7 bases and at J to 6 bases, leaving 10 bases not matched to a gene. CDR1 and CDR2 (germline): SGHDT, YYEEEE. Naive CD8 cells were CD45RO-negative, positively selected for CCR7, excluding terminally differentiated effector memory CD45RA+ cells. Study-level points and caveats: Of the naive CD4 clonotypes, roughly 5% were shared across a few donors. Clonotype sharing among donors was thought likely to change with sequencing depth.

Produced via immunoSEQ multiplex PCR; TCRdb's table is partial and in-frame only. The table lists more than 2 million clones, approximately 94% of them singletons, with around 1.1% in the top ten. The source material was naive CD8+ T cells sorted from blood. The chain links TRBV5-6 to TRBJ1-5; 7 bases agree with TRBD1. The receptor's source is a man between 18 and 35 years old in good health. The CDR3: CASRYQTGSQPQHF. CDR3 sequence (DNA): TGTGCCAGCCGATATCAGACAGGGTCTCAGCCCCAGCATTTT.